Following are 26 T cell receptor beta chains from one sample sequenced in a study of blood T cells in healthy people across ages. Primers used in a second PCR of about 7 to 11 cycles were a sample-barcoded 5' primer and a J-beta primer mix. TCRdb re-derived calls from the 5' RACE reads in MiXCR, one entry per CDR3 protein. Among 1,800,000 or so distinct CDR3 sequences listed, roughly 43% were seen once. Sequencing was carried out using blood. Receptor source: a human donor in good health.

The chain combines TRBV7-3 with TRBJ2-2; D might be TRBD2 (6 bases). Germline V gene data show CDR1 as SGHTA and CDR2 as FQGTGA. This CDR3 has 16 residues. The V and J ends lost 5 bases and 2 bases respectively, with 15 bases between them. The CDR3 spells CASSPHGGSNTGELFF. The CDR3 bases are TGTGCCAGCAGCCCGCACGGGGGATCTAACACCGGGGAGCTGTTTTTT.

This clonotype was found once. The chain links TRBV5-1 to TRBJ2-4; possible D gene TRBD2, 6 bases. TRBJ2-7 explains the end of the DNA better; the J call may be wrong. The CDR3 runs to 14 residues. Germline assignment: CDR1 SGHRS and CDR2 YFSETQ. CDR3 loop: CASSLVTSNYEQYF. The DNA of the CDR3 is TGCGCCAGCAGCTTGGTGACTAGTAACTACGAGCAGTACTTC.

Remarks on this clonotype: An end of the junction does not agree with germline; a read error may underlie this. This sequence joins TRBV6-2 or TRBV6-3 and TRBJ2-5, with D possibly matching TRBD2 (6 bases). The CDR3 length is 14 residues. The germline gives CDR1 MNHEY, CDR2 SVGEGT. The CDR3 coding sequence is TGCGCCAGCAATCTACCGGGACTCCAAGAGACCCAGTACTTC. The encoded protein is CASNLPGLQETQYF.

This clonotype appeared once. Here the CDR3 reads CASSRSGTTEGETQYF. The CDR3 DNA sequence: TGTGCCAGCAGCAGATCCGGGACTACCGAGGGAGAGACCCAGTACTTC. The V gene is TRBV9, the J gene TRBJ2-5; 7 bases fit TRBD2. With V trimmed by 4 bases and J by 4 bases, 13 bases remained unmatched. In germline, CDR1 is SGDLS, CDR2 YYNGEE. This CDR3 is built from 16 residues.

This clonotype was picked up a small number of times. This chain connects TRBV20-1 to TRBJ2-1; 8 nucleotides match TRBD2. The V gene's germline CDR1 is DFQATT and CDR2 SNEGSKA (reference sequence). This CDR3 comprises 15 residues. J gave up 2 bases and V 2 bases, and 5 bases lay outside the gene matches. CDR3 nucleotide sequence: TGCAGTGCTAGATCTATAGCGGGGCCCTACAATGAGCAGTTCTTC. Translated: CSARSIAGPYNEQFF.

This chain's CDR3 is CASSLRTGTASYEQYF. The CDR3, as DNA: TGTGCCAGCAGCTTGCGGACCGGGACAGCTTCATACGAGCAGTACTTC. The rearrangement links TRBV7-2 to TRBJ2-7; 7 positions agree with TRBD1. The germline gives CDR1 SGHTA, CDR2 FQGNSA. This CDR3 contains 16 residues. J lost 4 bases, V lost 3 bases, and 12 bases had no gene match.

This clonotype appeared many times. The V call is TRBV7-2, the J call TRBJ2-7; D not resolved. Between the trimmed V and J ends, which lost 1 base and 1 base, there was a span of 8 bases. This CDR3 spans 14 amino acids. Germline V gene sequence: CDR1 SGHTA, CDR2 FQGNSA. The CDR3 sequence: CASSLGPDSYEQYF. DNA of the CDR3: TGTGCCAGCAGCTTAGGGCCAGATTCCTACGAGCAGTACTTC.

Points on this clonotype: Being one base from a much bigger clone, this may be a read error. The gene calls are TRBV20-1 and TRBJ2-4; D gene unclear. The assigned J gene may be wrong: the sequence end matches TRBJ2-7 better. Germline CDR1 is DFQATT and CDR2 is SNEGSKA (reference sequence). The CDR3 has 12 residues. The CDR3 DNA reads TGCAGTGCTAGTGGCACCAGCAACGAGCAGTACTTC. Amino acids: CSASGTSNEQYF.

The chain joins TRBV28 to TRBJ1-5; D uncertain. CDR3 length: 14 amino acids. Per germline, CDR1 MDHEN and CDR2 SYDVKM. The ends were cut back, 3 bases at V and 3 bases at J, with 9 bases in the middle. Here the CDR3 DNA reads TGTGCCAGCAGTTTTGGGTTGGACAATCAGCCCCAGCATTTT. Amino acid sequence: CASSFGLDNQPQHF.

The CDR3 nucleotides are TGCAGTGCGAGCTGGACAGGGTTCGAGCAGTACTTC. Translating gives CSASWTGFEQYF. The chain employs TRBV20-1 and TRBJ2-7; 8 nucleotides line up with TRBD1. The trim removed 6 bases at V and 6 bases at J, leaving 7 bases unmatched. CDR1 DFQATT and CDR2 SNEGSKA come from the germline V gene (reference sequence). This CDR3 region has 12 residues.

This sequence joins TRBV4-3 and TRBJ2-4, with 9 bases that match TRBD2. Germline CDR1 reads LGHNA; CDR2 reads YSLEER. The CDR3 length is 18 residues. The V and J ends lost 0 bases and 6 bases, in that order; junction bases with no gene match: 12. In nucleotides, the CDR3 is TGCGCCAGCAGCCAAGATACTTCGGCGGGGGGGCGAAGAAACATTCAGTACTTC. Translating gives CASSQDTSAGGRRNIQYF.

This clonotype has only a few counts. The chain couples TRBV29-1 to TRBJ1-1; weak D call: TRBD1 (6 bases). The V and J ends lost 4 bases and 10 bases respectively, with 22 bases between them. The CDR3 spans 14 residues. Germline V gene lookup returns CDR1 SQVTM and CDR2 ANQGSEA. DNA for the CDR3: TGCAGCGTTGGTGATAGGACAGAGGGGTTGGGAGCTTTCTTT. It translates to CSVGDRTEGLGAFF.

The genes are TRBV7-2 and TRBJ2-1; D could derive from TRBD1 or TRBD2 (5 bases each). Germline V gives CDR1 SGHTA, CDR2 FQGNSA. This CDR3 contains 14 residues. Trimming pared 5 bases from V and 5 bases from J, leaving 13 bases between. Written as DNA, the CDR3 is TGTGCCAGCAGCCCCCCCGTGGGGGACAATGAGCAGTTCTTC. Its protein product is CASSPPVGDNEQFF. Together with reference TRBV7-2 and TRBJ2-1, the CDR3 gives the full variable domain: GAGVSQSPSNKVTEKGKDVELRCDPISGHTALYWYRQSLGQGLEFLIYFQGNSAPDKSGLPSDRFSAERTGGSVSTLTIQRTQQEDSAVYLCASSPPVGDNEQFFGPGTRLTVL.

This chain joins TRBV7-2 and TRBJ2-5; 8 bases line up with TRBD1. Germline-derived CDR1 and CDR2 are SGHTA and FQGNSA. The V segment lost 3 bases and the J segment 1 base; nucleotides outside the gene matches: 4. CDR3 size: 15 residues. This chain's CDR3 is CASSFIQGVQETQYF. The CDR3 DNA sequence: TGTGCCAGCAGCTTTATACAGGGGGTCCAAGAGACCCAGTACTTC.

This clonotype came up a few times. J is TRBJ1-5 and V is TRBV7-2; a possible D gene is TRBD1 (6 bases). CDR1 and CDR2 from the germline V gene are SGHTA and FQGNSA. The CDR3 spans 17 residues. V gave up 5 bases and J gave up 5 bases, with 22 bases separating them. The DNA of the CDR3 is TGTGCCAGCAGCCAGCGAGGGGGGGGAGCTGTCGATCAGCCCCAGCATTTT. Protein product: CASSQRGGGAVDQPQHF.

This clonotype was counted between two and nine times. J is TRBJ2-4 and V is TRBV7-2; D is perhaps TRBD1 (6 bases). The DNA end lines up better with TRBJ2-7; the J call may be wrong. The CDR3 runs to 14 residues. Germline V gene lookup returns CDR1 SGHTA and CDR2 FQGNSA. The CDR3 coding sequence is TGTGCCAGCAGCTTTAGCAGGGGAACCTACGAGCAGTACTTC. Translating gives CASSFSRGTYEQYF.

This clonotype was counted many times. The chain has TRBV9 and TRBJ2-5, with D perhaps matching TRBD1 (5 bases). This CDR3 region has 11 residues. Germline CDR1 reads SGDLS; CDR2 reads YYNGEE. CDR3 nucleotides: TGTAAGGGGCTTCTCCAAGAGACCCAGTACTTC. Its protein is CKGLLQETQYF.

The chain has TRBV20-1 and TRBJ1-2; D not certain. Germline-derived CDR1 and CDR2 are DFQATT and SNEGSKA (reference sequence). The CDR3 length is 13 residues. Trimming pared 6 bases from V and 2 bases from J, leaving 13 bases between. CDR3 in amino acids: CSASPTVNYGYTF. In DNA, the CDR3 is TGCAGTGCCTCCCCGACGGTGAACTATGGCTACACCTTC.

J is TRBJ2-1 and V is TRBV12-3 or TRBV12-4; tentative D call: TRBD2 (5 bases). CDR3 length equals 13 residues. Deletions cut 3 bases from V and 10 bases from J, with 13 bases between. The CDR3 is CASSFSEVGEQFF. The CDR3 DNA is TGTGCCAGCAGTTTTAGCGAGGTTGGAGAGCAGTTCTTC.

V is TRBV4-3 and J is TRBJ2-2, with no clear D. CDR1 and CDR2 from the germline V gene are LGHNA and YSLEER. Deletions cut 0 bases from V and 4 bases from J, with 12 bases between. This CDR3 is built from 16 residues. Here the CDR3 DNA reads TGCGCCAGCAGCCAAGAAGTCCGGAGAGTCACCGGGGAGCTGTTTTTT. This encodes CASSQEVRRVTGELFF.

V usage is TRBV5-4 and J usage is TRBJ2-3; D possibly matches TRBD1 or TRBD2 (7 bases each). The CDR3 consists of 15 residues. The germline V gene encodes CDR1 SGHNT and CDR2 YYREEE (reference sequence). The V and J ends lost 2 bases and 5 bases respectively, with 15 bases between them. The CDR3 spells CASSFPGGAGDTQYF. DNA of the CDR3: TGTGCCAGCAGCTTCCCAGGGGGGGCGGGAGATACGCAGTATTTT.

Note on this clonotype: An end of the junction does not agree with germline; a read error may underlie this. CDR3: CACSLGDFGYTF. CDR3 bases: TGTGCCTGCAGCTTAGGAGATTTTGGCTACACCTTC. This chain connects TRBV7-9 to TRBJ1-2; D is ambiguous. Looked up from germline, CDR1 is SEHNR and CDR2 is FQNEAQ (reference sequence). The CDR3 runs to 12 residues.

The J gene is TRBJ1-1, the V gene TRBV5-1; TRBD1 might be the D (5 bases). V lost 5 bases to trimming and J lost 6 bases, with 14 bases between them. CDR3 length: 13 amino acids. CDR1 and CDR2 from the germline V gene are SGHRS and YFSETQ. The CDR3 DNA sequence: TGCGCCAGCAGAATCGGGGGAAGGGCTGAAGCTTTCTTT. Translating it yields CASRIGGRAEAFF.

This chain joins TRBV6-6 and TRBJ1-2; no definite D call. The CDR3 loop spans 17 amino acids. With 0 bases removed from V and 1 base from J, the gap between germline ends came to 15 bases. Germline lookup yields CDR1 MNHNY and CDR2 SVGAGI (reference sequence). The CDR3 bases are TGTGCCAGCAGTTACTCCCTAGTTCCCAGAGATAACTATGGCTACACCTTC. It codes for CASSYSLVPRDNYGYTF.

The chain links TRBV7-8 to TRBJ2-5; D possibly matches TRBD1 or TRBD2 (5 bases each). The V gene's germline CDR1 is SGHVS and CDR2 FQNEAQ. Deletions cut 1 base from V and 4 bases from J, with 10 bases between. The CDR3 loop spans 14 amino acids. The CDR3 bases are TGTGCCAGCAGCTTAGGGGGGACCCCAGAGACCCAGTACTTC. Its translation: CASSLGGTPETQYF.

This clonotype has more than one count but fewer than ten. The rearrangement uses TRBV29-1 and TRBJ2-4, with D possibly TRBD1 on 6 matching bases. This CDR3 has 13 residues. With 4 bases removed from V and 5 bases from J, the gap between germline ends came to 12 bases. Germline V gene data show CDR1 as SQVTM and CDR2 as ANQGSEA. The CDR3 nucleotides are TGCAGCGTTGTCGGACAGACCGAAAACATTCAGTACTTC. This encodes CSVVGQTENIQYF.